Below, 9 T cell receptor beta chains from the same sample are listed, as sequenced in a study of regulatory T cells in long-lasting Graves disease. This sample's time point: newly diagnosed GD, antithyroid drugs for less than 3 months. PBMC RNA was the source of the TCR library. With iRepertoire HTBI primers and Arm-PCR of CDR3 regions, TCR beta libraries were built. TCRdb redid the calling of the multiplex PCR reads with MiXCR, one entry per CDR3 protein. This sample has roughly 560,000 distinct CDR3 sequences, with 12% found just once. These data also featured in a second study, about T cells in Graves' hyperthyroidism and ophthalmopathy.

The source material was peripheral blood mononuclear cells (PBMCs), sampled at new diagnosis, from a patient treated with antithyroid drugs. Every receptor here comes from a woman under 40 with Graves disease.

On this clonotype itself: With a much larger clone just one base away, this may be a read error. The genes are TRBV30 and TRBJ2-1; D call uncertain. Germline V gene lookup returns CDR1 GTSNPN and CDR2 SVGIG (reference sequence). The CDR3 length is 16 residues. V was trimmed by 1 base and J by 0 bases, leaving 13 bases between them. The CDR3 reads CAWSGLQASSYNEQFF. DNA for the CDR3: TGTGCCTGGAGTGGTCTTCAGGCGAGCTCCTACAATGAGCAGTTCTTC.

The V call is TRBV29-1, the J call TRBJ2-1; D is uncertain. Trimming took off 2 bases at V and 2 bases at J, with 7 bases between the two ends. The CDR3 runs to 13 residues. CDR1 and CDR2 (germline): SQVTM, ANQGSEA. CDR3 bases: TGCAGCGTTGAACAGGCCCCCTACAATGAGCAGTTCTTC. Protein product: CSVEQAPYNEQFF.

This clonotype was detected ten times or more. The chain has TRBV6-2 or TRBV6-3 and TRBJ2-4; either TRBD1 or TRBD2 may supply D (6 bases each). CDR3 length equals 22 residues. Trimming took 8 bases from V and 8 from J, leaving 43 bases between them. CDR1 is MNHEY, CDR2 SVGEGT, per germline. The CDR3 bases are TGTGCCAGCTCCTATCCTATCCCGTTGGAGGGGGAAGATCAGGGCCTATGGGACATTCAGTACTTC. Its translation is CASSYPIPLEGEDQGLWDIQYF.

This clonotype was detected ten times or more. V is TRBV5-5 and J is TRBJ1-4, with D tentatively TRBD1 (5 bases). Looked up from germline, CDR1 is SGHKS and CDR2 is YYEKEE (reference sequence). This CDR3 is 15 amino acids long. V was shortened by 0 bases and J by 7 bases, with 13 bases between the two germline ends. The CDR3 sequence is CASSLVRGSTEKLFF. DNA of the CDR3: TGTGCCAGCAGCTTGGTTCGGGGGTCGACTGAAAAACTGTTTTTT. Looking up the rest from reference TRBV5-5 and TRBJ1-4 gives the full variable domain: DAGVTQSPTHLIKTRGQQVTLRCSPISGHKSVSWYQQVLGQGPQFIFQYYEKEERGRGNFPDRFSARQFPNYSSELNVNALLLGDSALYLCASSLVRGSTEKLFFGSGTQLSVL.

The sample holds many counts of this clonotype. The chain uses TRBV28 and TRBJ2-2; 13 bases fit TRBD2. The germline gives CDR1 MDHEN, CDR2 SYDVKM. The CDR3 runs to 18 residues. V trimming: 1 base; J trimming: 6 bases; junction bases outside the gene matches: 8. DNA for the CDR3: TGTGCCAGCAGTTTATTCGCCCGGACTAGCGGGAGTTCCGGGGAGCTGTTTTTT. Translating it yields CASSLFARTSGSSGELFF.

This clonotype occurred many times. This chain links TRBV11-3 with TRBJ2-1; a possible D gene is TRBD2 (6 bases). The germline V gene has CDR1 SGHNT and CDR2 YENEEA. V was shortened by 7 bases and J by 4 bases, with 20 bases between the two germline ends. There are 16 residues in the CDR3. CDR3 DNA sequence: TGTGCCAGCATCAGACAGTTTGGGACTCCGTACAATGAGCAGTTCTTC. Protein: CASIRQFGTPYNEQFF. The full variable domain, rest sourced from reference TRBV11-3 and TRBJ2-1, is EAGVVQSPRYKIIEKKQPVAFWCNPISGHNTLYWYLQNLGQGPELLIRYENEEAVDDSQLPKDRFSAERLKGVDSTLKIQPAELGDSAVYLCASIRQFGTPYNEQFFGPGTRLTVL.

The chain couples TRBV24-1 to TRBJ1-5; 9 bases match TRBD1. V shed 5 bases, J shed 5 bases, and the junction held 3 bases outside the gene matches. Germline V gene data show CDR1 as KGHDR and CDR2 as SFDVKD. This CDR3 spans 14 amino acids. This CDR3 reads CATSGGQGDQPQHF. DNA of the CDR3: TGTGCCACCAGTGGGGGACAGGGAGATCAGCCCCAGCATTTT.

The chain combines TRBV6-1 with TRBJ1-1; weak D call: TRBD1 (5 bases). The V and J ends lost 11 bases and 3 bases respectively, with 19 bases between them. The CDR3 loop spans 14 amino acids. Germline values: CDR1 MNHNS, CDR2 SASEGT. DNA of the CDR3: TGTGCCTCCTCGACCAGGGTAGGTGACACTGAAGCTTTCTTT. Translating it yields CASSTRVGDTEAFF.

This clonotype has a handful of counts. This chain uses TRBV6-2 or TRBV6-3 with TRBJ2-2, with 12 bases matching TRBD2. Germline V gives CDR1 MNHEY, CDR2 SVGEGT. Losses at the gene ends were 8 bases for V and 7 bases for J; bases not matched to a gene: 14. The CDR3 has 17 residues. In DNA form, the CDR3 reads TGTGCCAGCTCCAGGACTAGCGGGACCGTGTTTGGCGGGGAGCTGTTTTTT. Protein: CASSRTSGTVFGGELFF.